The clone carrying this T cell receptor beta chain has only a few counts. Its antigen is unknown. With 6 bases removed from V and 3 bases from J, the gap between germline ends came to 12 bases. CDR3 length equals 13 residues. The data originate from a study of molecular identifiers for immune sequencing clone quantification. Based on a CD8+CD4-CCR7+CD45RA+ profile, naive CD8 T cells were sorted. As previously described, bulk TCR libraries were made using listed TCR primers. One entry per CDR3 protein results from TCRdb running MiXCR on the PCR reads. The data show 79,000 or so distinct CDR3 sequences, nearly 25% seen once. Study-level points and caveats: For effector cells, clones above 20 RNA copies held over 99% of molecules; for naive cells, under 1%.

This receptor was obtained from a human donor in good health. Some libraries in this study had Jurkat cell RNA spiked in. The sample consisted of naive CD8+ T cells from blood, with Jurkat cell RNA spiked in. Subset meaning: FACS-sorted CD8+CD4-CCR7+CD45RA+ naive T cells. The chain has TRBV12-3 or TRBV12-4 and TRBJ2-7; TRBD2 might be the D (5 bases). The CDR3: CASRETGFYEQYF. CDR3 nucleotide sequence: TGTGCCAGCAGGGAGACGGGATTCTACGAGCAGTACTTC.